Each of the 19 T cell receptor beta chains below was sequenced from the same sample in a study of breast tumors, draining lymph nodes, adjacent tissues. From the multiplex PCR reads, TCRdb called clonotypes with MiXCR, one entry per CDR3 protein. The repertoire holds tens of thousands of distinct CDR3 sequences, with more than 20% as singletons. Sequencing input: breast tumor tissue. These receptors were obtained from a female donor with breast cancer. Some clones in this sample may be carry-over from other donors' samples.

This clonotype was observed at least ten times. The rearrangement joins TRBV6-1 to TRBJ2-2; tentatively, D is TRBD1 (5 bases). This CDR3 comprises 19 residues. V lost 5 bases and J lost 2, with 24 bases in between. The germline gives CDR1 MNHNS, CDR2 SASEGT. DNA for the CDR3: TGTGCCAGCAGTCGCCAGGGTATAGTTAGTACGACAAACACCGGGGAGCTGTTTTTT. Protein product: CASSRQGIVSTTNTGELFF.

CDR3 DNA: TGTGCCTGGAGTAGGGACAGGGGTAAAGGCAATCAGCCCCAGCATTTT. Protein product: CAWSRDRGKGNQPQHF. The chain combines TRBV30 with TRBJ1-5; 10 bases are shared with TRBD1. After removal of 2 bases from V and 2 bases from J, the junction contained 6 bases not matched to a gene. The germline gives CDR1 GTSNPN, CDR2 SVGIG (reference sequence). The CDR3 length is 16 residues.

This clonotype was detected many times. V is TRBV6-2 or TRBV6-3 and J is TRBJ2-1; 8 nucleotides match TRBD2. Per the germline V gene, CDR1 is MNHEY and CDR2 is SVGEGT. V shed 3 bases, J shed 1 base, and the junction held 5 bases outside the gene matches. CDR3 length: 16 residues. The CDR3 loop is CASSYPRGGSYNEQFF. The CDR3 DNA reads as TGTGCCAGCAGTTATCCCCGGGGGGGGTCCTACAATGAGCAGTTCTTC.

The table lists this clonotype with many counts. V is TRBV10-3 and J is TRBJ2-1; no definite D call. The CDR3 has 13 residues. The V gene's germline CDR1 is ENHRY and CDR2 SYGVKD. Between the trimmed V and J ends, which lost 0 bases and 10 bases, there was a span of 10 bases. The CDR3 region has the DNA TGTGCCATCAGTGAGTCTTTTGGCATAGAGCAGTTCTTC. Translating gives CAISESFGIEQFF.

This clonotype has ten or more counts. The chain combines TRBV14 with TRBJ2-3; D is uncertain. The CDR3 totals 15 residues. Trimming stripped 3 bases from V and 0 bases from J, with 10 bases between. Germline values: CDR1 SGHDN, CDR2 FVKESK. The CDR3 coding sequence is TGTGCCAGCAGCCACACCCGCACTAGCACAGATACGCAGTATTTT. It codes for CASSHTRTSTDTQYF.

The chain carries TRBV28 and TRBJ1-5; possibly TRBD1 for D (5 bases). CDR1 MDHEN and CDR2 SYDVKM come from the germline V gene. Deletions cut 5 bases from V and 1 base from J, with 12 bases between. The CDR3 extends over 15 amino acids. CDR3 residues: CASSMAGGSNQPQHF. In DNA form, the CDR3 reads TGTGCCAGCAGTATGGCTGGGGGAAGCAATCAGCCCCAGCATTTT.

This clonotype was observed many times. The gene calls are TRBV12-3 or TRBV12-4 and TRBJ2-7; the D call may be TRBD1 or TRBD2 (6 bases each). This CDR3 region has 14 residues. V lost 6 bases to trimming and J lost 6 bases, with 18 bases between them. The CDR3 coding sequence is TGTGCCAGCAGGCGACAAGGGGGGCGGCTCGAGCAGTACTTC. It encodes CASRRQGGRLEQYF.

This clonotype was detected many times. The chain couples TRBV19 to TRBJ1-5; TRBD1 is a possible D gene (5 bases). Germline-derived CDR1 and CDR2 are LNHDA and SQIVND (reference sequence). Trimming removed 9 bases from V and 1 base from J, with 16 bases in between. The CDR3 spans 15 residues. The CDR3 bases are TGTGCCAGCGCTTTTTTTACAGGAAGCAATCAGCCCCAGCATTTT. Translation gives CASAFFTGSNQPQHF.

This clonotype was counted at least ten times. This chain joins TRBV6-6 and TRBJ2-7, with 7 bases lining up with TRBD2. V gave up 4 bases and J gave up 3 bases; unmatched junction bases: 6. The CDR3 consists of 14 residues. CDR1 is MNHNY and CDR2 is SVGAGI in the germline V gene (reference sequence). CDR3 in amino acids: CASSSGGSVYEQYF. As DNA, the CDR3 is TGTGCCAGCAGTTCAGGCGGGAGTGTCTACGAGCAGTACTTC.

This clonotype was counted at least ten times. Here the CDR3 reads CASSYQGLGEKLFF. The CDR3 nucleotides read TGTGCCAGCAGTTACCAGGGGCTTGGGGAAAAACTGTTTTTT. The chain couples TRBV6-6 to TRBJ1-4; TRBD1 is a possible D gene (6 bases). The CDR3 runs to 14 residues. Germline loops: CDR1 MNHNY, CDR2 SVGAGI (reference sequence). The V gene lost 2 bases and the J gene lost 8 bases, with 12 bases spanning the gap.

Within the sample, this clonotype is medium-sized. The V call is TRBV9, the J call TRBJ2-1; 7 bases match TRBD1. Germline CDR1 SGDLS, CDR2 YYNGEE. V lost 2 bases and J lost 2; bases outside the gene matches: 4. This CDR3 is 15 amino acids long. Written as DNA, the CDR3 is TGTGCCAGCAGCGTTCGGGACAGCGCCTACAATGAGCAGTTCTTC. It translates to CASSVRDSAYNEQFF.

A word on this clonotype: A much larger clone lies a single base off, so this may be a read error. The CDR3 nucleotides read TGTGCCAGCAGCCAAGACTACAATGAGCAGTTCTTC. Encoded protein: CASSQDYNEQFF. This chain connects TRBV6-5 to TRBJ2-1; D call uncertain. There are 12 residues in the CDR3. Germline V gene sequence: CDR1 MNHEY, CDR2 SVGAGI. Deletions cut 6 bases from V and 3 bases from J, with 6 bases between.

This clonotype was counted at least ten times. This chain uses TRBV3-1 with TRBJ2-7; D is ambiguous. This CDR3 contains 13 residues. Germline V gene data show CDR1 as LGHDT and CDR2 as YNNKEL (reference sequence). V was trimmed by 0 bases and J by 7 bases, leaving 10 bases between them. CDR3 sequence: CASSQDPHREQYF. In DNA form, the CDR3 reads TGTGCCAGCAGCCAAGATCCCCACCGGGAGCAGTACTTC.

This clonotype was counted once. The chain recombines TRBV4-1 with TRBJ2-5; a weak D match, TRBD2 (5 bases). The CDR3 covers 15 residues. From germline, CDR1 is MGHRA and CDR2 YSYEKL. Trimming took off 0 bases at V and 1 base at J, with 9 bases between the two ends. In DNA form, the CDR3 reads TGCGCCAGCAGCCAAGATATCAGCGGCCAAGAGACCCAGTACTTC. Its protein product is CASSQDISGQETQYF.

The CDR3 loop is CSALGQGVGNTIYF. DNA of the CDR3: TGCAGTGCACTGGGACAGGGAGTTGGAAACACCATATATTTT. This sequence joins TRBV20-1 and TRBJ1-3, with 9 bases lining up with TRBD1. From germline, CDR1 is DFQATT and CDR2 SNEGSKA (reference sequence). After removal of 6 bases from V and 3 bases from J, the junction contained 6 bases not matched to a gene. The CDR3 has 14 amino acids.

This clonotype has at least ten counts. The chain recombines TRBV7-9 with TRBJ2-3, with TRBD2 matching over 11 bases. Trimming took 3 bases from V and 6 from J; bases not matched to a gene: 8. CDR1 SEHNR and CDR2 FQNEAQ come from the germline V gene (reference sequence). The CDR3 spans 16 residues. DNA for the CDR3: TGTGCCAGCAGCTTTAGCGGGGGGGTCGGTTGGGATACGCAGTATTTT. Translation gives CASSFSGGVGWDTQYF. Complete variable domain (other parts from reference TRBV7-9 and TRBJ2-3): DTGVSQNPRHKITKRGQNVTFRCDPISEHNRLYWYRQTLGQGPEFLTYFQNEAQLEKSRLLSDRFSAERPKGSFSTLEIQRTEQGDSAMYLCASSFSGGVGWDTQYFGPGTRLTVL.

This clonotype is judged medium-sized. Written as DNA, the CDR3 is TGTGCCAGCAGCTTAGCACAGGGGGTTCTTTTCGATGGCTACACCTTC. Its protein is CASSLAQGVLFDGYTF. The chain recombines TRBV7-9 with TRBJ1-2; TRBD1 aligns across 8 bases. V lost 0 bases, J lost 6 bases, and 9 bases stayed unmatched. Germline V CDR1 and CDR2: SEHNR, FQNEAQ (reference sequence). The CDR3 spans 16 residues.

At least ten counts were recorded for this clonotype. This rearrangement joins TRBV15 to TRBJ2-3, with 10 bases that match TRBD2. Germline V CDR1 and CDR2: LNHNV, YYDKDF (reference sequence). With 4 bases clipped from V and 5 bases from J, the junction kept 6 bases outside the gene matches. The CDR3 consists of 15 residues. The CDR3 region is CATSIQRGGIDTQYF. CDR3 nucleotide sequence: TGTGCCACCAGCATCCAGCGGGGGGGTATAGATACGCAGTATTTT.

The chain combines TRBV5-1 with TRBJ1-1; a weak D match, TRBD1 (6 bases). Between the trimmed V and J ends, which lost 4 bases and 0 bases, there was a span of 10 bases. CDR1 and CDR2 from the germline V gene are SGHRS and YFSETQ. The CDR3 extends over 14 amino acids. This CDR3 is CASSKGVLNTEAFF. The CDR3 DNA is TGCGCCAGCAGCAAGGGGGTTTTGAACACTGAAGCTTTCTTT.